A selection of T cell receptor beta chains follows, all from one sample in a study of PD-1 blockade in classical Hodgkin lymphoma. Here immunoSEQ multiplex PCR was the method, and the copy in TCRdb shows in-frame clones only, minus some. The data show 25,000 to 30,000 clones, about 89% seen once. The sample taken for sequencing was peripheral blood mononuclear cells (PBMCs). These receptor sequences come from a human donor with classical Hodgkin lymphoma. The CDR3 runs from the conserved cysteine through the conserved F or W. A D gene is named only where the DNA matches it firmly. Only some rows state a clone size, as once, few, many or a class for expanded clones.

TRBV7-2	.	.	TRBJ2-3	TGTGCCAGCAGTCTCACTAGCTCAACTAGCACAGATACGCAGTATTTT	CASSLTSSTSTDTQYF
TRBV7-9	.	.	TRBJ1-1	TGTGCCAGCAGCTTAGTGGGAGGGAACACTGAAGCTTTCTTT	CASSLVGGNTEAFF
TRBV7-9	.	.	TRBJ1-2	TGTGCCAGCAGCGAATCCGGGACACCTAACTATGGCTACACCTTC	CASSESGTPNYGYTF
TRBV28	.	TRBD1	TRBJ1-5	TGTGCCAGCAGTACGGGACAGGGAGGCGGGCAGCCCCAGCATTTT	CASSTGQGGGQPQHF
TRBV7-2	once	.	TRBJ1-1	TGTGCCAGCAGCCTAGGGGTTTTCACTGAAGCTTTCTTT	CASSLGVFTEAFF
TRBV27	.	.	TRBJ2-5	TGTGCCAGCAGTTTTACAGCTGAGGGACGTCCTGCCAAAGAGACCCAGTACTTC	CASSFTAEGRPAKETQYF
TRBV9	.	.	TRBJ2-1	TGTGCCAGCAGCGTTCTTGGGGACTCCTACAATGAGCAGTTCTTC	CASSVLGDSYNEQFF
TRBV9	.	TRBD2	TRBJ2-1	TGTGCCAGCAGCGTAGGATATGGGACTAGCGGAGACGGTGAGCAGTTCTTC	CASSVGYGTSGDGEQFF
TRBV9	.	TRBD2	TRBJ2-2	TGTGCCAGCAGCGCGACTAGCGGGAGTATCGGGGAGCTGTTTTTT	CASSATSGSIGELFF
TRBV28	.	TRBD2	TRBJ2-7	TGTGCCAGCGGCAGGATCAGCGGGACCTACGAGCAGTACTTC	CASGRISGTYEQYF
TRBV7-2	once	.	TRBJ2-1	TGTGCCAGCAGCTTAGCAGCCGAGCAGTTCTTC	CASSLAAEQFF
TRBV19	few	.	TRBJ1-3	TGTGCCAGTACCCCCACAGGGTCGGCTGGAAACACCATATATTTT	CASTPTGSAGNTIYF
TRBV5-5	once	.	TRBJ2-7	TGTGCCAGCAGTCCTCTCGTCAACGAGCAGTACTTC	CASSPLVNEQYF
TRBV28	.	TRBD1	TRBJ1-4	TGTGCCAGCAGTTTTAGGACAGGGGGGAGGGAAAAACTGTTTTTT	CASSFRTGGREKLFF
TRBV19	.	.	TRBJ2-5	TGTGCCAGTAGACCCTCAGGGGCCGCCGCGGGGACCCAGTACTTC	CASRPSGAAAGTQYF
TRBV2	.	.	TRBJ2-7	TGTGCCAGCAATTTTGGACGGTCCCGGGAGCAGTACTTC	CASNFGRSREQYF
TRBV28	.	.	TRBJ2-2	TGTGCCAGCAGTGAGGGGACCGACACCGGGGAGCTGTTTTTT	CASSEGTDTGELFF
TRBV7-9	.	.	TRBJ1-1	TGTGCCAGCAGCTTAGGTGGGGGGGCCACTGAAGCTTTCTTT	CASSLGGGATEAFF
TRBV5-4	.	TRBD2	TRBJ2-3	TGTGCCAGCAGCGGCGGGAGGGGGAGAAGTAGCACAGATACGCAGTATTTT	CASSGGRGRSSTDTQYF
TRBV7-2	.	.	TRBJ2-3	TGTGCCAGCACCGGGACGGCAGGGGGCACAGATACGCAGTATTTT	CASTGTAGGTDTQYF
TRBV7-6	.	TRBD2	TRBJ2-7	TGTGCCAGCAGCTCCGGGGTAGCGGGAGTTTACGAGCAGTACTTC	CASSSGVAGVYEQYF
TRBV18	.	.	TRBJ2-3	TGTGCCAGCTCACCATCCGGAGACAGCACAGATACGCAGTATTTT	CASSPSGDSTDTQYF
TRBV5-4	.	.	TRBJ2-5	TGTGCCAGCAGCTCCCAGGGCCAAGAGACCCAGTACTTC	CASSSQGQETQYF
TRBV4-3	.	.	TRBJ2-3	TGCGCCAGCAGCCAAGATCACTCTACGCAGTATTTT	CASSQDHSTQYF
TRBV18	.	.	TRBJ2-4	TGTGCCAGCTCACCCGCCCTCGCGGACATTCAGTACTTC	CASSPALADIQYF
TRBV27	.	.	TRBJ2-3	TGTGCCAGCAGTTTAGAGGCAGCCACCCCACCCAATACGCAGTATTTT	CASSLEAATPPNTQYF
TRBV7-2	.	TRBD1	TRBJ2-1	TGTGCCAGCAGCTTTGACAGGGGGCCATACAATGAGCAGTTCTTC	CASSFDRGPYNEQFF
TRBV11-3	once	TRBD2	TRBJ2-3	TGTGCCAGCAGCCGAAGCGGGATAGGGTCAGATACGCAGTATTTT	CASSRSGIGSDTQYF
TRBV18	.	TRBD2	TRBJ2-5	TGTGCCAGCTCAGAACGGGAGGGCCGGCAAGAGACCCAGTACTTC	CASSEREGRQETQYF
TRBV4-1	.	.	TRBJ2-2	TGCGCCAGCATGGACAACACCGGGGAGCTGTTTTTT	CASMDNTGELFF
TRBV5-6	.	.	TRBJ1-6	TGTGCCAGCAGCTTGTTTATTGGGACGGAGGAATATAATTCACCCCTCCACTTT	CASSLFIGTEEYNSPLHF
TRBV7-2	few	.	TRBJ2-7	TGTGCCAGCAGCTTAGGAACAGTCGTATACGAGCAGTACTTC	CASSLGTVVYEQYF
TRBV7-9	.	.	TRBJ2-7	TGTGCCAGCAGCTTGGACGTCGACGAGCAGTACTTC	CASSLDVDEQYF
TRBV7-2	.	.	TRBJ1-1	TGTGCCAGCAGCTTAGGTTACACTGAAGCTTTCTTT	CASSLGYTEAFF
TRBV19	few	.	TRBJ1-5	TGTGCCAGTAGTCCCCAGGAGGGGCTGTACAATCAGCCCCAGCATTTT	CASSPQEGLYNQPQHF
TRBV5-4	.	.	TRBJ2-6	TGTGCCAGCAGCTTCGGGTACTCTGGGGCCAACGTCCTGACTTTC	CASSFGYSGANVLTF